This TCR beta chain was captured in a study of beta chain features in type 1 diabetes. This clone was seen only a few times. Its cognate antigen is unknown. The investigators reverse transcribed all of the isolated RNA, so they sequenced expressed TCRB transcripts. This table comes from immunoSEQ multiplex PCR, and its TCRdb copy is limited to in-frame clones, with some not included. This table has tens of thousands of clones, 49% appearing once. Every single donor gave one heparinised blood draw, and these averaged roughly 0.11 L. Sorted populations were all over 95% pure. With V trimmed by 1 base and J by 2 bases, 20 bases remained unmatched. The germline gives CDR1 GTSNPN, CDR2 SVGIG (reference sequence). The CDR3 contains 20 residues. Study-wide results and limits: Sequencing from cDNA could over-represent high-TCR-expressing cells. The naive, central memory and Treg TCRB repertoires of patients appeared to be more similar to one another than those of healthy donors.

The sample was central memory CD4+ T cells from blood. J is TRBJ2-7 and V is TRBV30, with 10 bases lining up with TRBD2. The sequence derives from a woman aged 18-35 years in good health. CDR3 bases: TGTGCCTGGAGTGCAGATCCCGCCGGACTAGCGGAAACGAAGCCCTACGAGCAGTACTTC. It codes for CAWSADPAGLAETKPYEQYF.